This TCR beta chain appears in the sequencing data of a study of spatial heterogeneity in lung cancer. For the study at large: Detection consistently yielded more beta chains than alpha chains. Study results and limitations: Relative to follow-up, resection was when ubiquitous expanded tumor TCRs appeared more in blood.

Every molecule of TCR cDNA had its own unique molecular identifier. Via MiXCR, TCRdb re-called the 5' RACE reads, giving one row per CDR3 protein. The table includes tens of thousands of distinct CDR3 sequences, about 14% detected once. Time point noted: sample taken at primary tumor resection. Unsorted whole RNA of tumor, nontumor lung or frozen PBMC was sequenced. This clonotype was observed at least ten times. The antigen remains unidentified. The origin of this receptor is a male donor with early-stage non-small cell lung cancer. The sequences come from PBMCs, collected at surgery.

CDR3 nucleotides: TGTGCCATCAGGCGGACAGGGGGCGACGAGCAGTACTTC. As protein: CAIRRTGGDEQYF. This chain links TRBV10-3 with TRBJ2-7; 11 nucleotides agree with TRBD1. This CDR3 has 13 residues. Looked up from germline, CDR1 is ENHRY and CDR2 is SYGVKD. The V gene end was trimmed by 6 bases and the J gene end by 5 bases; junction bases not matched to a gene: 3.